Detailed here is one TCR beta chain. What antigen it recognizes has not been identified. No base qualities exist here, and no much larger clone lies one base off it. The CDR3 spans 14 residues, from the cysteine through the phenylalanine. Of the read, only the CDR3 DNA is kept; its 42 bases are in frame from base 1. V is reduced by 4 bases and J by 11 bases, leaving a spacing of 16 bases between them. Participants in the prospective study were aged roughly 18 to 100 years, lived in approximately 26 United States geographic areas, and enrolled through a virtual design. In the prospective study, participants were assigned to cohorts based on the clinical history participants reported in a screening survey and a study questionnaire. ImmuneRACE Cohort 3 recovered participants were defined by two consecutive negative NP/OP PCR tests, healthcare professional clearance, or symptom resolution. Mobile phlebotomists in the prospective study collected whole blood, serum and a nasopharyngeal or oropharyngeal swab from every participant. Additional blood draws and questionnaires over a 2-month period could optionally be provided by prospective study participants. Prospective study blood samples were shipped either frozen or at room temperature before DNA extraction.

The immunoSEQ Assay, a bias-controlled multiplex PCR, was used to amplify TCRbeta CDR3 regions from genomic DNA. Under the source paper's analysis protocol: Nucleated cell counts per sample were estimated from amplification of reference gene primers within the assay. Sequence reads were collapsed and filtered to measure the absolute abundance of every unique TCRbeta CDR3 rearrangement. For each sample, productive Simpson clonality was calculated as the square root of Simpson's diversity index across productive rearrangements. TCRdb limited this immuneACCESS table to in-frame rearrangements with V and J called. A share of clones is missing; checked studies link under half to unresolved V genes, and the rest is unexplained. That table gives V, J and clone size, and the DNA gave D and trimming. The sample table records fewer than 450,000 clones; less than 95% of these occur just once. The ten largest clones add up to about 0.57% of the sample.

This record belongs to a study of blood T cell repertoires in COVID-19 (dated by TCRdb to 2018 to 2021). Concerning the study at large: Collaborator samples came from the United States, Italy and Spain and covered acute and convalescent phases of COVID-19. The material from the prospective study consisted of cDNA or gDNA derived from T cells, B-cell-depleted T cells, or PBMCs. Deeply sampled blood TCRbeta repertoires from subjects exposed to, actively infected with, or recovered from COVID-19 were included in the dataset. A freely available public database, intended as a resource for researchers studying the immune response to SARS-CoV-2, is where the repertoires were released. The samples were drawn from the first 160 participants of the ongoing ImmuneRACE study and from 1,254 subjects provided by 6 global collaborators. The sample metadata nearly always contained a de-identified subject ID, COVID-19 status, age in years and sex. Where available, HLA class I and class II types were obtained from metadata supplied by the sample provider rather than from assay-based typing.

Study-level results and caveats: The amount of clinical and demographic metadata varied by source and participant and was provided uncurated.

This TCR was sampled from a man younger than 35 who had recovered from COVID-19. The sample comprised PBMCs or T cells enriched from blood (not recorded which). The rearranged segments are TRBV5-3 and TRBJ1-6; the D gene cannot be resolved reliably. TRBV5-3 is known as an ORF, though its function is uncertain. The CDR3 sequence is CARSPRSLGTPLHF. The DNA sequence is as follows: TGTGCCAGAAGCCCGCGTAGCCTCGGGACACCCCTCCACTTT.